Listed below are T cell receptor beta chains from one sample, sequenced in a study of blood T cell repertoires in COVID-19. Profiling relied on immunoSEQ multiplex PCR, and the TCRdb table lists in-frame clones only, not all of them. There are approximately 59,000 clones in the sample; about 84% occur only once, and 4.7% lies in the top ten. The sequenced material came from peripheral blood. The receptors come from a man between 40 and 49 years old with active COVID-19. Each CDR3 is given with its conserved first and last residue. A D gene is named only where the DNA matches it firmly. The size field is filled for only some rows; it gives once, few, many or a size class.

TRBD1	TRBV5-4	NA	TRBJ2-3	CASSPGQGLGRTDTQYF	TGTGCCAGCAGCCCGGGACAGGGGCTGGGGAGAACAGATACGCAGTATTTT
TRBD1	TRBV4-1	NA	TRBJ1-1	CASSQDVGRGTTEAFF	TGCGCCAGCAGCCAAGATGTAGGCAGGGGGACCACTGAAGCTTTCTTT
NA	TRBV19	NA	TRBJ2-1	CASSWASDEQFF	TGTGCCAGTAGTTGGGCTTCCGATGAGCAGTTCTTC
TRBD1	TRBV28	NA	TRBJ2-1	CASRPGQSGLRAFF	TGTGCCAGCAGGCCGGGACAGTCCGGGTTACGTGCTTTCTTC
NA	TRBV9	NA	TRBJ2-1	CASSVAGVGASGRNEQFF	TGTGCCAGCAGCGTAGCTGGGGTGGGGGCTAGCGGACGCAATGAGCAGTTCTTC
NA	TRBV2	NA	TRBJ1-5	CASRKRAGSNQPQHF	TGTGCCAGCAGGAAGAGGGCCGGTAGCAATCAGCCCCAGCATTTT
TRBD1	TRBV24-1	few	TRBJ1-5	CATSDAGQGKPQHF	TGTGCCACCAGTGACGCTGGACAGGGGAAACCCCAGCATTTT
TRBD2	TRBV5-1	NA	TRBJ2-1	CASSSPTGLAGRSYNEQFF	TGCGCCAGCAGCTCCCCCACCGGACTAGCGGGGCGCTCCTACAATGAGCAGTTCTTC
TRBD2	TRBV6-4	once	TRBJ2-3	CASSPGLAGGPGTDTQYF	TGTGCCAGCAGTCCGGGACTAGCGGGAGGGCCGGGCACAGATACGCAGTATTTT
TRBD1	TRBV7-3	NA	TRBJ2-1	CASSLGPRGQRNNEQFF	TGTGCCAGCAGCTTAGGGCCTAGGGGACAGAGAAACAATGAGCAGTTCTTC
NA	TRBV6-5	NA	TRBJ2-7	CASSSQGLGNYEQYF	TGTGCCAGCAGTTCTCAGGGCTTGGGGAACTACGAGCAGTACTTC
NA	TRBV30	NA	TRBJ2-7	CAWSGDTHIYEQYF	TGTGCCTGGAGTGGGGACACTCACATCTACGAGCAGTACTTC
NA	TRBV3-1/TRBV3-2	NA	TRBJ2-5	CASSQGGGAETQYF	TGTGCCAGCAGCCAAGGCGGGGGCGCGGAGACCCAGTACTTC
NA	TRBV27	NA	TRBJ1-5	CASNPAGRYSNQPQHF	TGTGCCAGCAACCCGGCAGGGCGCTATAGCAATCAGCCCCAGCATTTT
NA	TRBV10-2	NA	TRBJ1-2	CASSPGEGVGGYTF	TGCGCCAGCAGCCCCGGTGAAGGGGTGGGGGGCTACACCTTC
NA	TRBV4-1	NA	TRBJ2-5	CASSQGPGASGETQYF	TGCGCCAGCAGCCAAGGGCCAGGGGCTAGCGGAGAGACCCAGTACTTC
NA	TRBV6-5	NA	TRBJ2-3	CASSYQAASTDTQYF	TGTGCCAGCAGTTATCAGGCAGCTAGCACAGATACGCAGTATTTT
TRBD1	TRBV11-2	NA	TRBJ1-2	CASSPDRERGGYTF	TGTGCCAGCAGCCCGGACAGGGAAAGGGGTGGCTACACCTTC
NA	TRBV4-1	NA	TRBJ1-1	CASSPMGVNTEAFF	TGCGCCAGCAGCCCCATGGGAGTGAACACTGAAGCTTTCTTT
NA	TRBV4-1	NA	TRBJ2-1	CASSQDPDSLYNEQFF	TGCGCCAGCAGCCAAGATCCGGACAGCTTATACAATGAGCAGTTCTTC